This TCR beta chain was observed in a study of shared clonotypes between healthy human individuals. Clones were sequenced by immunoSEQ multiplex PCR, and TCRdb holds only the in-frame ones, with some missing. The sample gives 950,000 to 1,300,000 clones, around 74% of which show up once; roughly 1.4% is in the top ten. The CDR3 extends over 13 amino acids. CDR1 is SGHNT, CDR2 YYREEE, per germline (reference sequence). Trimming cost V 4 bases and J 4 bases, with 11 bases left between them. The source of this sequence is a man between 18 and 35 years old in good health. The chain links TRBV5-4 to TRBJ2-5; D remains ambiguous. Sequencing was performed on memory CD4+ T cells sorted from blood. Described subset: CD45RA-negative fraction. The chain's CDR3 is CASSPEWGETQYF. In nucleotides, the CDR3 is TGTGCCAGCAGCCCCGAGTGGGGAGAGACCCAGTACTTC.